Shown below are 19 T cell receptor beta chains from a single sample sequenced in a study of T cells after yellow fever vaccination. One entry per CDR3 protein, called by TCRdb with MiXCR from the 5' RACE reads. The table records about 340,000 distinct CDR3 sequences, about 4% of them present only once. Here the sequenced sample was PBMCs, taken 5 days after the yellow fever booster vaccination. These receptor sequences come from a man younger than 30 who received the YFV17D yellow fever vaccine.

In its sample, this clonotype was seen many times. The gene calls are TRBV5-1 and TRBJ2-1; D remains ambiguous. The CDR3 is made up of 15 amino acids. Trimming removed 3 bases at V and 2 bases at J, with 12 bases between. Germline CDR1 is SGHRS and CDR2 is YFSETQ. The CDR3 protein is CASSSVAEPYNEQFF. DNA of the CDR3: TGCGCCAGCAGCTCGGTCGCGGAGCCCTACAATGAGCAGTTCTTC.

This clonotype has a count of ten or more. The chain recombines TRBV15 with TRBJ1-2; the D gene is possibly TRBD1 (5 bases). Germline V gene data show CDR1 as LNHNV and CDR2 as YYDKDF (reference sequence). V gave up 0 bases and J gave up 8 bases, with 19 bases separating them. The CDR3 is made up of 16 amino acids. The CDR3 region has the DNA TGTGCCACCAGCAGAGAGAGTACCCGGGGGGGGTACGGCTACACCTTC. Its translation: CATSRESTRGGYGYTF.

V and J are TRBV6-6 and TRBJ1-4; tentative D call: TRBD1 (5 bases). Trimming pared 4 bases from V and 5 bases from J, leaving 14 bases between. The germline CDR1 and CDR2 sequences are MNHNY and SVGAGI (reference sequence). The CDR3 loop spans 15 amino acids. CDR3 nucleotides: TGTGCCAGCAGTTTATCCGGGACGGAGAATGAAAAACTGTTTTTT. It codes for CASSLSGTENEKLFF.

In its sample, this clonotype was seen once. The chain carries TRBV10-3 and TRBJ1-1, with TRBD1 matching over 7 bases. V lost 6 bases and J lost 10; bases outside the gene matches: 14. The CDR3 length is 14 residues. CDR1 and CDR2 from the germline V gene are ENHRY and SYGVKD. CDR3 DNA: TGTGCCATCAGGGAGCTAACAGGGGATGGGGGAGCTTTCTTT. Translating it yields CAIRELTGDGGAFF.

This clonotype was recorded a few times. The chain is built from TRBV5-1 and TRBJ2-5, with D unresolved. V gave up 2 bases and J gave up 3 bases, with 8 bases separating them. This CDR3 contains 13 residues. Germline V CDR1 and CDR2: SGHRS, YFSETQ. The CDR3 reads CASSFIGEETQYF. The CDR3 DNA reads TGCGCCAGCAGCTTTATTGGGGAAGAGACCCAGTACTTC. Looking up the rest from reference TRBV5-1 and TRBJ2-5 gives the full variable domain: KAGVTQTPRYLIKTRGQQVTLSCSPISGHRSVSWYQQTPGQGLQFLFEYFSETQRNKGNFPGRFSGRQFSNSRSEMNVSTLELGDSALYLCASSFIGEETQYFGPGTRLLVL.

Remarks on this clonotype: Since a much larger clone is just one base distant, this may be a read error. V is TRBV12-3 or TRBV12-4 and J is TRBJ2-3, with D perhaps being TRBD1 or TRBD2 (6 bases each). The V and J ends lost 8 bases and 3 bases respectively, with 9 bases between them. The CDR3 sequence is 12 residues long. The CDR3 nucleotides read TGTGCCAGCGAGGGGGGTACAGATACGCAGTATTTT. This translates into CASEGGTDTQYF.

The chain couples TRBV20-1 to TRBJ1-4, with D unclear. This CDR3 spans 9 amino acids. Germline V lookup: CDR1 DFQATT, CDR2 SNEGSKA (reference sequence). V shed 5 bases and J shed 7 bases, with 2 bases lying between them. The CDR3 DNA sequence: TGCAGTGCTTGTGAAAAACTGTTTTTT. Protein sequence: CSACEKLFF.

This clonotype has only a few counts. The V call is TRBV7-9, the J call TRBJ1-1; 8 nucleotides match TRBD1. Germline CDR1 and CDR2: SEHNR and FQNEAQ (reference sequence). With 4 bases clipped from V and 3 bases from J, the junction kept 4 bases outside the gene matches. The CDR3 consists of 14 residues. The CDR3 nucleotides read TGTGCCAGCAGCTCGGTGACAGGGGACACTGAAGCTTTCTTT. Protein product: CASSSVTGDTEAFF.

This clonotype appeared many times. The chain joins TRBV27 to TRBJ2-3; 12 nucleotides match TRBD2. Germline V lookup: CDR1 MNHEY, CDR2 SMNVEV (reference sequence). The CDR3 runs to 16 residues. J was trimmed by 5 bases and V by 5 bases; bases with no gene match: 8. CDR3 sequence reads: CASSILAGGPVDTQYF. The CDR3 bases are TGTGCCAGCAGTATTCTAGCGGGGGGGCCGGTAGATACGCAGTATTTT.

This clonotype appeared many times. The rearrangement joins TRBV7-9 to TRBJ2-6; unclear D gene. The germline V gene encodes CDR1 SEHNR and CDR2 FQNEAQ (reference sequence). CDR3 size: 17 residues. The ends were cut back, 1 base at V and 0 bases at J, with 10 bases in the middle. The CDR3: CASSLVFRPSGANVLTF. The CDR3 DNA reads TGTGCCAGCAGCTTAGTTTTCCGGCCCTCTGGGGCCAACGTCCTGACTTTC.

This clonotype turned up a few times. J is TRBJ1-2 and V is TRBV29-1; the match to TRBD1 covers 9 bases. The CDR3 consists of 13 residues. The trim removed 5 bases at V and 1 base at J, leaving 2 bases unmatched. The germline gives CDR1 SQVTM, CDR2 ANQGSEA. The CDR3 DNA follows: TGCAGCGTTCAGGACAGGGGTAACTATGGCTACACCTTC. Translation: CSVQDRGNYGYTF.

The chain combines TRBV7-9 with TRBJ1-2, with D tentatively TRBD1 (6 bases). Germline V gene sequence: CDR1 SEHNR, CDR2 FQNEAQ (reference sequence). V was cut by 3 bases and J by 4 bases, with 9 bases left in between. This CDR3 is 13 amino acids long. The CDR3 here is CASSFEGVYGYTF. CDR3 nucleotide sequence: TGTGCCAGCAGCTTCGAGGGGGTCTATGGCTACACCTTC.

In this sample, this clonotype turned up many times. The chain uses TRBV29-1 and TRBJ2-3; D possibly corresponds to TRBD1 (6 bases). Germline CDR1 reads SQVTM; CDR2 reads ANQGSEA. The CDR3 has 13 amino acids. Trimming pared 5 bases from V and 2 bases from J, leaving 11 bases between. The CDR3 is CSVRRTVTDTQYF. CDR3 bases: TGCAGCGTTCGTAGGACAGTCACAGATACGCAGTATTTT.

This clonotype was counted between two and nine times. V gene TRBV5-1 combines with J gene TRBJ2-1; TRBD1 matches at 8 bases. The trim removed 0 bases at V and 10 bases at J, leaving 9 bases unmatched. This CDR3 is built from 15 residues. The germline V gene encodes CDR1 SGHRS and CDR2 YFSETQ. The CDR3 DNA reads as TGCGCCAGCAGCTTGGGTGACAGGGGCATCGACGAGCAGTTCTTC. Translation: CASSLGDRGIDEQFF.

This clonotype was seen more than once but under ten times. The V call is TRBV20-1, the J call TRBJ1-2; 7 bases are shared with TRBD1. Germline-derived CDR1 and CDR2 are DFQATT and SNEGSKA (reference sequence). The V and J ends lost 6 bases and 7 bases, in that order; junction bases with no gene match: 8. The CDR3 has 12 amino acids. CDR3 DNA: TGCAGTGCCGACCAACAGGGGTCTGGCTACACCTTC. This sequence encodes CSADQQGSGYTF.

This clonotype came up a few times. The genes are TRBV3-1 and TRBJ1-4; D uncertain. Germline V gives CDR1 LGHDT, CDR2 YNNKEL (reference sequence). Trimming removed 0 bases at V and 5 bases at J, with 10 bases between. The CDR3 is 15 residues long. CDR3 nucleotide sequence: TGTGCCAGCAGCCAAGAAGAGTCCCGCAATGAAAAACTGTTTTTT. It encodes CASSQEESRNEKLFF.

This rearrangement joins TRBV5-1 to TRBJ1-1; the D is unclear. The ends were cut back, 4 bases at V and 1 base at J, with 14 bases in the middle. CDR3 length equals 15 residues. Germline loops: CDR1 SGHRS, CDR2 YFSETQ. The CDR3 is CASSRDRTTNTEAFF. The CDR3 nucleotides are TGCGCCAGCAGCCGAGACCGGACTACGAACACTGAAGCTTTCTTT.

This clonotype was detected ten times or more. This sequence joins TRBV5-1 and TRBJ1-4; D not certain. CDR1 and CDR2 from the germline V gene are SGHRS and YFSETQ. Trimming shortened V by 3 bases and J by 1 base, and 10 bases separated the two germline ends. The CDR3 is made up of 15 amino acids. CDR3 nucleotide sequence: TGCGCCAGCAGCTCCACTAGCGGAACTAATGAAAAACTGTTTTTT. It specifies CASSSTSGTNEKLFF.

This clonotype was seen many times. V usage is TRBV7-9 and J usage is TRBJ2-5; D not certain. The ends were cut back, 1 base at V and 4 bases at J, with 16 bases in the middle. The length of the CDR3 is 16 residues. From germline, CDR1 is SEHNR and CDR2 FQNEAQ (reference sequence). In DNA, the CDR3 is TGTGCCAGCAGCTTAGTCGGCGTGACCCTAATAGAGACCCAGTACTTC. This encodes CASSLVGVTLIETQYF.